These 16 T cell receptor beta chains share one sample of origin, sequenced in a study of blood T cell repertoires in COVID-19. The protocol was immunoSEQ multiplex PCR, while the TCRdb copy is restricted to in-frame clones and leaves out a portion. The sample has just under 20,000 clones; approximately 84% are singletons. The sequencing sample was made of peripheral blood. The receptor source for this set is a human donor with active COVID-19. The donor label of this sample is uncertain.

This clone was seen a few times. The V call is TRBV7-3, the J call TRBJ1-2; 9 bases fit TRBD1. V dropped 3 bases and J dropped 3; count of bases not matched to a gene: 5. Germline CDR1 SGHTA, CDR2 FQGTGA. The CDR3 spans 15 residues. The CDR3 region is CASSLTGQGDYGYTF. CDR3 sequence (DNA): TGTGCCAGCAGCTTGACGGGACAGGGTGACTATGGCTACACCTTC.

The chain is built from TRBV9 and TRBJ2-3, with 7 bases matching TRBD2. The CDR3 sequence is 16 residues long. Trimming cost V 4 bases and J 2 bases; bases outside gene matches: 10. The germline V gene encodes CDR1 SGDLS and CDR2 YYNGEE. CDR3 in DNA: TGTGCCAGCAGCCTCATCGGCGGGGGAACCACAGATACGCAGTATTTT. It is translated as CASSLIGGGTTDTQYF. The variable domain in full, completed from reference TRBV9 and TRBJ2-3, reads DSGVTQTPKHLITATGQRVTLRCSPRSGDLSVYWYQQSLDQGLQFLIQYYNGEERAKGNILERFSAQQFPDLHSELNLSSLELGDSALYFCASSLIGGGTTDTQYFGPGTRLTVL.

This chain connects TRBV30 to TRBJ1-1; a weak D match, TRBD1 (5 bases). V lost 3 bases, J lost 6 bases, and 11 bases lay in between. Per germline, CDR1 GTSNPN and CDR2 SVGIG (reference sequence). The CDR3 sequence is 12 residues long. CDR3 coding DNA: TGTGCCTGGAGCAGGGAAAGGCCTGAAGCTTTCTTT. It translates to CAWSRERPEAFF.

The CDR3 spells CASSLELGGNEQFF. The CDR3 region has the DNA TGTGCCAGCAGCTTAGAGCTGGGGGGGAATGAGCAGTTCTTC. The chain is built from TRBV7-2 and TRBJ2-1, with 7 bases lining up with TRBD2. The CDR3 totals 14 residues. Germline V gene sequence: CDR1 SGHTA, CDR2 FQGNSA. The V gene end was trimmed by 1 base and the J gene end by 7 bases; junction bases not matched to a gene: 4.

The chain is built from TRBV18 and TRBJ2-2, with a possible D match to TRBD1 (6 bases). Trimming stripped 2 bases from V and 2 bases from J, with 9 bases between. This CDR3 contains 15 residues. CDR1 is KGHSH, CDR2 LQKENI, per germline. The DNA of the CDR3 is TGTGCCAGCTCACCAAGGGGGTCCAACACCGGGGAGCTGTTTTTT. Its protein is CASSPRGSNTGELFF. The full variable domain, rest sourced from reference TRBV18 and TRBJ2-2, is NAGVMQNPRHLVRRRGQEARLRCSPMKGHSHVYWYRQLPEEGLKFMVYLQKENIIDESGMPKERFSAEFPKEGPSILRIQQVVRGDSAAYFCASSPRGSNTGELFFGEGSRLTVL.

The chain recombines TRBV7-2 with TRBJ1-4; D perhaps matches TRBD1 (5 bases). This CDR3 has 14 amino acids. Trimming took off 5 bases at V and 1 base at J, with 8 bases between the two ends. Per germline, CDR1 SGHTA and CDR2 FQGNSA. CDR3 sequence reads: CASSPGGTNEKLFF. The DNA for the CDR3 is TGTGCCAGCAGCCCGGGGGGAACTAATGAAAAACTGTTTTTT.

V is TRBV4-2 and J is TRBJ2-1, with 10 positions matching TRBD2. After removal of 1 base from V and 4 bases from J, the junction contained 4 bases not matched to a gene. This CDR3 has 16 amino acids. The germline V gene encodes CDR1 LGHNA and CDR2 YNFKEQ. The CDR3 loop is CASSQGGTSDYNEQFF. CDR3 nucleotides: TGTGCCAGCAGCCAAGGGGGGACTAGCGATTACAATGAGCAGTTCTTC.

The chain has TRBV7-9 and TRBJ2-4, with D tentatively TRBD2 (5 bases). The CDR3 extends over 11 amino acids. The germline V gene has CDR1 SEHNR and CDR2 FQNEAQ (reference sequence). Trimming cost V 5 bases and J 9 bases, with 8 bases left between them. The CDR3, as DNA: TGTGCCAGCAGCAGGGAGAGCATTCAGTACTTC. Translated: CASSRESIQYF.

The J gene is TRBJ2-3, the V gene TRBV6-2 or TRBV6-3, with TRBD2 identical over 7 bases. After removal of 6 bases from V and 6 bases from J, the junction contained 12 bases not matched to a gene. This CDR3 has 15 amino acids. Per germline, CDR1 MNHEY and CDR2 SVGEGT. The CDR3 loop reads CASSPRFSGGDTQYF. CDR3 DNA: TGTGCCAGCAGCCCTAGGTTCTCCGGGGGGGATACGCAGTATTTT.

The rearrangement uses TRBV7-2 and TRBJ2-5; D is ambiguous. V lost 5 bases, J lost 4 bases, and 11 bases lay in between. Per the germline V gene, CDR1 is SGHTA and CDR2 is FQGNSA. There are 13 residues in the CDR3. The CDR3 here is CASSLAERETQYF. As DNA, the CDR3 is TGTGCCAGCAGCCTGGCGGAGCGAGAGACCCAGTACTTC.

This clone has a handful of counts. V and J are TRBV19 and TRBJ2-1; D is unclear. Trimming stripped 2 bases from V and 7 bases from J, with 9 bases between. This CDR3 has 13 amino acids. CDR1 and CDR2 from the germline V gene are LNHDA and SQIVND (reference sequence). The CDR3 protein is CASSIRPGNEQFF. The CDR3 DNA reads TGTGCCAGTAGTATAAGGCCAGGAAATGAGCAGTTCTTC. Drawing the rest from reference TRBV19 and TRBJ2-1, the complete variable domain is DGGITQSPKYLFRKEGQNVTLSCEQNLNHDAMYWYRQDPGQGLRLIYYSQIVNDFQKGDIAEGYSVSREKKESFPLTVTSAQKNPTAFYLCASSIRPGNEQFFGPGTRLTVL.

The chain has TRBV5-6 and TRBJ1-1; D gene uncertain. The germline V gene encodes CDR1 SGHDT and CDR2 YYEEEE. The V end lost 0 bases, the J end lost 1 base, and 7 bases lay between the germline ends. This CDR3 spans 14 amino acids. The CDR3 DNA reads TGTGCCAGCAGCTTGGCCAGCGCGAACACTGAAGCTTTCTTT. Protein: CASSLASANTEAFF.

The chain carries TRBV7-2 and TRBJ2-1, with 13 nucleotides matching TRBD2. J lost 10 bases, V lost 4 bases, and 10 bases had no gene match. This CDR3 is 16 amino acids long. Germline CDR1 is SGHTA and CDR2 is FQGNSA. The CDR3 coding sequence is TGTGCCAGCAGCTGGACACTAGCGGGAGGGATCGGGGAGCAGTTCTTC. Residues: CASSWTLAGGIGEQFF.

The count of this clone is one. V gene TRBV11-3 combines with J gene TRBJ1-5; D is unresolved. Germline V gene sequence: CDR1 SGHNT, CDR2 YENEEA. Trimming shortened V by 1 base and J by 4 bases, and 14 bases separated the two germline ends. CDR3 length: 16 residues. For the CDR3, the DNA is TGTGCCAGCAGCTTAGCCTTATCCGTCGGGAATCAGCCCCAGCATTTT. As protein: CASSLALSVGNQPQHF. Full variable domain (outside the CDR3, taken from reference TRBV11-3 and TRBJ1-5): EAGVVQSPRYKIIEKKQPVAFWCNPISGHNTLYWYLQNLGQGPELLIRYENEEAVDDSQLPKDRFSAERLKGVDSTLKIQPAELGDSAVYLCASSLALSVGNQPQHFGDGTRLSIL.

The chain uses TRBV2 and TRBJ1-2, with 7 bases that match TRBD1. Germline CDR1 reads SNHLY; CDR2 reads FYNNEI. The CDR3 runs to 12 residues. Trimming at V came to 5 bases and at J to 4 bases, leaving 1 base not matched to a gene. The CDR3 nucleotides read TGTGCCAGCAGTTGGGACAGCTATGGCTACACCTTC. It codes for CASSWDSYGYTF.

The chain couples TRBV6-5 to TRBJ1-6; no definite D call. This CDR3 is built from 14 residues. Germline values: CDR1 MNHEY, CDR2 SVGAGI. V was clipped by 5 bases and J by 6 bases, with 11 bases between them. This CDR3 is CASSPDTTNSPLHF. In nucleotides, the CDR3 is TGTGCCAGCAGTCCCGACACCACTAATTCACCCCTCCACTTT.